This T cell receptor beta chain was sequenced for a study of T cell repertoires in ileal Crohn's disease (dated by TCRdb to the late 2010s). Notes on the research overall: The median duration of disease was approximately 8.5 years, and at the time of surgery 30% to 35% of patients were active smokers. Every patient underwent surgery because of a complication, which was stricturing disease in around 61% of cases and penetrating disease in roughly 39%. Roughly half of the patients were given postoperative therapy, with around 11 receiving thiopurines and under 20 receiving anti-TNF agents. The TCR repertoire was analysed in about 55 patients with Crohn's disease drawn from a prospective multicentre cohort. The study was conducted in parallel with a multicentre cohort built to find predictors of early endoscopic recurrence after ileocolonic resection. A Rutgeerts score higher than i0 was the definition used for endoscopic postoperative recurrence. A total of some 170 mucosal samples from some 57 patients were sequenced, collected from several sites on the surgical specimen as well as at postoperative endoscopy.

Five hundred nanograms of biopsy DNA per sample were submitted for commercial TCRB immunosequencing. A two-step, amplification bias-controlled multiplex PCR was used by Adaptive Biotechnology to amplify CDR3 regions from genomic DNA. Primers for every V and J gene segment were used in the first PCR, and barcodes and Illumina adapters were added in the second PCR. CDR3 libraries were sequenced using an Illumina instrument. From the authors' description of their analysis: Vendor-provided pipelines were combined with custom analysis of raw data in R/Bioconductor under R version 3.3.0. Clonality, ranging from 0 to 1, was calculated as the inverse of the normalised Shannon entropy of all productive clones. High-frequency clones were defined as the share of the repertoire taken up by the top 100 clones, keeping only clones that passed a 95% confidence test. Overlap between samples was measured with the Morisita-Horn index, while repertoire diversity was measured with the Simpson index. Sourced from immuneACCESS, this table was stored by TCRdb with only in-frame sequences that have V and J called. A share of the clones is absent; for the studies checked, an unresolved V gene accounts for under half, and the remainder has no known explanation. The V and J calls and clone size come from that table; D and trimming were worked out from the DNA. The sample yields about 17,000 clones; approximately 60% were counted once. Jointly, the top ten make up less than 8.5% of the sample.

To be eligible, patients had to be adults with ileal or ileocolonic Crohn's disease and an indication for ileocolonic resection. Before DNA extraction, whole ileal mucosal biopsies were kept frozen at -80 degrees C. Genomic DNA was extracted from frozen whole biopsies with a TRizol-based method and quantified on a NanoDrop 2000 spectrophotometer. Points on this clone: Its antigen specificity is not known. The sample holds no much larger clone one base away, and base qualities are not on file.

General study outcomes and caveats: Patients who were active smokers at surgery had a significantly higher proportion of clonal expansions than non-smokers (approximately 26% vs 17%, p=0.02). Sorted CD8 T cells carried more high-frequency clones than CD4 T cells, suggesting mucosal expansions were mainly CD8. Endoscopic recurrence was linked to a higher percentage of high-frequency clones at surgery, and recurrence occurred in every patient whose clonality exceeded 26.8% (18/57). Only a subgroup of patients, of unstated size, had their mucosal CD4 and CD8 T cells sorted and sequenced.

The TCR originated in an adult with Crohn's disease. The sample consisted of ileal tissue.

The CDR3 loop reads CASSLDRGSTDTQYF. The bases are TGCGCCAGCAGCTTAGACAGGGGCAGCACAGATACGCAGTATTTT. Here the chain combines TRBV5-1 and TRBJ2-3; 8 middle bases align to TRBD1. The germline V gene encodes CDR1 SGHRS and CDR2 YFSETQ. Including the terminal cysteine and phenylalanine, the CDR3 comprises 15 residues. This entry keeps only the CDR3 DNA: 45 bases, framed from base 1. From V the trimming removes 2 bases and from J it removes 0 bases, while the gene matches leave 2 bases of the junction unaccounted for.